What follows describes a single T cell receptor (beta chain). Antigen specificity is unknown. This sample is drawn from a study of a mutant IDH1 vaccine in newly diagnosed glioma. Sequenced by immunoSEQ multiplex PCR; TCRdb stores in-frame clones only, minus some. The repertoire holds around 120,000 clones, with about 82% as singletons. Time point denoted: week 11, during vaccination. What each vaccine dose contained was 300 ug of mutant IDH1 20-mer peptide, accompanied by topical imiquimod. The donors had new WHO grade 3 or 4 astrocytomas; these were IDH1-mutant and ATRX-lost. There are 13 residues in the CDR3. The germline V and J ends were trimmed by 8 bases and 0 bases, with 8 bases remaining between them. Germline CDR1 is MNHEY and CDR2 is SVGAGI.

The receptor was isolated from a man aged 35-49 years with glioma. The rearrangement joins TRBV6-5 to TRBJ1-3; D call uncertain. The material sequenced was PBMCs, taken from a glioma patient whose treatment included an IDH1 peptide vaccine. CDR3 amino acids: CASGRSSGNTIYF. The CDR3 bases are TGTGCCAGCGGCAGGTCCTCTGGAAACACCATATATTTT.